The 16 T cell receptor beta chains given below trace back to one sample, sequenced in a study of OX40 agonist ivuxolimab in advanced cancers. This table comes from immunoSEQ multiplex PCR, and its TCRdb copy is limited to in-frame clones, with some not included. The sample records 60,000 to 65,000 clones, approximately 81% being singletons. Specimen: CD4+ or CD8+ T cells sorted from blood, collected in a trial of the OX40 agonist ivuxolimab. The receptors derive from an adult with an advanced solid tumor such as melanoma, head and neck, liver or kidney cancer.

This sequence joins TRBV6-1 and TRBJ2-5, with D tentatively TRBD2 (6 bases). Germline assignment: CDR1 MNHNS and CDR2 SASEGT. The V end lost 6 bases, the J end lost 4 bases, and 12 bases lay between the germline ends. The CDR3 runs to 13 residues. The CDR3 nucleotides read TGTGCCAGCAGACCCGGGGGAGCAGAGACCCAGTACTTC. It specifies CASRPGGAETQYF.

This clone was counted a single time. The chain recombines TRBV28 with TRBJ1-4; 10 bases agree with TRBD1. Trimming removed 8 bases from V and 1 base from J; junction bases left unmatched: 7. The length of the CDR3 is 16 residues. Germline CDR1 and CDR2: MDHEN and SYDVKM. For the CDR3, the DNA is TGTGCCAGCGAACAGACAGGGGGCGAAACTAATGAAAAACTGTTTTTT. Translated: CASEQTGGETNEKLFF.

The V gene is TRBV4-1, the J gene TRBJ2-1; D gene unclear. Trimming took off 4 bases at V and 8 bases at J, with 18 bases between the two ends. CDR1 is MGHRA and CDR2 is YSYEKL in the germline V gene. This CDR3 is 15 amino acids long. CDR3 nucleotide sequence: TGCGCCAGCAGCCCTCGGGCGGAGCGTAGGGATGAGCAGTTCTTC. Its protein product is CASSPRAERRDEQFF.

The chain links TRBV5-1 to TRBJ2-7; 9 bases are shared with TRBD1. With V trimmed by 4 bases and J by 2 bases, 4 bases remained unmatched. Germline values: CDR1 SGHRS, CDR2 YFSETQ. The CDR3 loop spans 14 amino acids. The CDR3 nucleotides read TGCGCCAGCAGCCAGACAGGGGGTACCTACGAGCAGTACTTC. Translation: CASSQTGGTYEQYF.

This chain connects TRBV6-5 to TRBJ2-5; 7 bases fit TRBD2. The last part of the DNA fits TRBJ2-7 better; the J call may be wrong. The CDR3 spans 12 residues. Per germline, CDR1 MNHEY and CDR2 SVGAGI. CDR3: CASGRAPYEQYF. The CDR3 DNA is TGTGCCAGCGGGAGGGCTCCCTACGAGCAGTACTTC.

The genes are TRBV27 and TRBJ2-7; possibly TRBD2 for D (5 bases). This CDR3 has 14 residues. V shed 6 bases and J shed 3 bases, with 15 bases lying between them. Germline values: CDR1 MNHEY, CDR2 SMNVEV (reference sequence). CDR3: CASRDAGENYEQYF. CDR3 nucleotide sequence: TGTGCCAGCAGGGATGCTGGGGAGAACTACGAGCAGTACTTC.

In nucleotides, the CDR3 is TGTGCCACCAGCAGAGGTTCAGGCGGGGGGGCCTCAGATACGCAGTATTTT. Amino acid sequence: CATSRGSGGGASDTQYF. The chain employs TRBV15 and TRBJ2-3; 9 bases fit TRBD2. The germline CDR1 and CDR2 sequences are LNHNV and YYDKDF (reference sequence). The CDR3 is 17 amino acids. The junction had 9 bases not matched to a gene; V was cut back by 1 base and J by 4 bases.

A single count supports this clone. The rearrangement links TRBV6-1 to TRBJ2-7; TRBD1 aligns across 7 bases. The CDR3 loop spans 14 amino acids. J gave up 4 bases and V 2 bases, and 5 bases lay outside the gene matches. Germline CDR1 reads MNHNS; CDR2 reads SASEGT. CDR3 DNA: TGTGCCAGCAGTGAACGGGACAGTCGGTACGAGCAGTACTTC. Protein sequence: CASSERDSRYEQYF.

The V call is TRBV29-1, the J call TRBJ2-5, with unresolved D. Germline CDR1 and CDR2: SQVTM and ANQGSEA. This CDR3 contains 12 residues. The CDR3 sequence: CSYSAGVGTQYF. The CDR3 DNA reads as TGCAGTTACTCGGCCGGAGTGGGGACCCAGTACTTC.

The chain recombines TRBV4-1 with TRBJ2-5; tentatively, D is TRBD1 (6 bases). Trimming took 5 bases from V and 9 from J, leaving 16 bases between them. Germline V lookup: CDR1 MGHRA, CDR2 YSYEKL. CDR3 length equals 13 residues. CDR3 loop: CASSSLQGTAQYF. Written as DNA, the CDR3 is TGCGCCAGCAGCAGTCTACAGGGAACGGCCCAGTACTTC.

The chain employs TRBV10-3 and TRBJ1-5; the D gene is possibly TRBD1 (6 bases). Looked up from germline, CDR1 is ENHRY and CDR2 is SYGVKD. This CDR3 is built from 13 residues. V dropped 10 bases and J dropped 7 bases, with 17 bases sitting between them. DNA of the CDR3: TGTGCCAGTAAGGGGGGGGGAAGACAGCCCCAGCATTTT. Translation gives CASKGGGRQPQHF.

This chain joins TRBV23-1 and TRBJ2-5; D gene ambiguous. TRBV23-1 has ORF status, its function being uncertain. The CDR3 has 14 amino acids. V dropped 2 bases and J dropped 2 bases, with 9 bases sitting between them. CDR3 protein: CASSQGQAQETQYF. CDR3 coding DNA: TGCGCCAGCAGTCAAGGTCAGGCTCAAGAGACCCAGTACTTC.

The chain is built from TRBV9 and TRBJ1-5, with 11 bases matching TRBD1. Germline-derived CDR1 and CDR2 are SGDLS and YYNGEE. J gave up 3 bases and V 4 bases, and 6 bases lay outside the gene matches. The CDR3 runs 16 residues. The CDR3 is CASSTGQGASNQPQHF. The CDR3 coding sequence is TGTGCCAGCAGCACAGGACAGGGGGCGTCCAATCAGCCCCAGCATTTT.

The V gene is TRBV19, the J gene TRBJ2-2; 8 nucleotides agree with TRBD1. There are 18 residues in the CDR3. The germline V gene encodes CDR1 LNHDA and CDR2 SQIVND (reference sequence). With 3 bases clipped from V and 3 bases from J, the junction kept 12 bases outside the gene matches. This chain's CDR3 is CASSMTPRQGLYTGELFF. CDR3 nucleotides: TGTGCCAGTAGTATGACACCTAGACAGGGGCTCTACACCGGGGAGCTGTTTTTT. Filled out from reference TRBV19 and TRBJ2-2, the complete variable domain reads DGGITQSPKYLFRKEGQNVTLSCEQNLNHDAMYWYRQDPGQGLRLIYYSQIVNDFQKGDIAEGYSVSREKKESFPLTVTSAQKNPTAFYLCASSMTPRQGLYTGELFFGEGSRLTVL.

The chain links TRBV11-2 to TRBJ1-5, with TRBD1 identical over 10 bases. The CDR3 sequence is 14 residues long. Trimming cost V 5 bases and J 6 bases; bases outside gene matches: 4. Germline assignment: CDR1 SGHAT and CDR2 FQNNGV. CDR3 DNA: TGTGCCAGCAGCCAAGGACAGGGGGGTCAGCCCCAGCATTTT. Encoded protein: CASSQGQGGQPQHF. Based on the CDR3 plus reference TRBV11-2 and TRBJ1-5, the full variable domain is EAGVAQSPRYKIIEKRQSVAFWCNPISGHATLYWYQQILGQGPKLLIQFQNNGVVDDSQLPKDRFSAERLKGVDSTLKIQPAKLEDSAVYLCASSQGQGGQPQHFGDGTRLSIL.

The V call is TRBV15, the J call TRBJ2-1, with D possibly TRBD1 on 6 matching bases. V lost 3 bases, J lost 9 bases, and 15 bases lay in between. CDR1 and CDR2 from the germline V gene are LNHNV and YYDKDF (reference sequence). The CDR3 totals 14 residues. In DNA, the CDR3 is TGTGCCACCAGCAGCGGACAGCCTCCGACTGAGCAGTTCTTC. It encodes CATSSGQPPTEQFF.